These 21 T cell receptor beta chains originate from one sample sequenced in a study of T cells in Graves' hyperthyroidism and ophthalmopathy. There were TCR beta CDR3 regions amplified from RNA transcripts. HTBI primers drove first-round RT-PCR of the TCR CDR3. TCRdb called the multiplex PCR reads again in MiXCR, with one record for every CDR3 protein. The sample lists around 300,000 distinct CDR3 sequences, roughly an eighth occurring once. Material for sequencing was blood. The receptors originated from a woman in her thirties or forties with Graves' ophthalmopathy.

The V call is TRBV4-1, the J call TRBJ2-2; 8 bases align to TRBD1. V trimming: 2 bases; J trimming: 4 bases; junction bases outside the gene matches: 9. The CDR3 spans 17 residues. Germline CDR1 and CDR2: MGHRA and YSYEKL. The CDR3: CASSQFPTGEVTGELFF. The CDR3 nucleotides read TGCGCCAGCAGCCAATTCCCGACAGGGGAGGTCACCGGGGAGCTGTTTTTT.

This clonotype was picked up many times. The chain links TRBV3-1 to TRBJ2-5; 12 bases match TRBD2. J was trimmed by 5 bases and V by 4 bases; bases with no gene match: 5. CDR1 and CDR2 (germline): LGHDT, YNNKEL (reference sequence). The CDR3 runs to 15 residues. Written as DNA, the CDR3 is TGTGCCAGCAGCCTTAGACTAGCGGGAGTGGAGACCCAGTACTTC. Protein sequence: CASSLRLAGVETQYF.

The sample holds a few counts of this clonotype. The rearrangement joins TRBV6-1 to TRBJ2-2; no clear D gene. The CDR3 is made up of 14 amino acids. Looked up from germline, CDR1 is MNHNS and CDR2 is SASEGT. The V gene lost 6 bases and the J gene lost 1 base, with 9 bases spanning the gap. CDR3 nucleotides: TGTGCCAGCAGGGGGTTTTTGAACACCGGGGAGCTGTTTTTT. This codes for CASRGFLNTGELFF.

This clonotype was detected ten times or more. The CDR3 DNA follows: TGTGCCAGCAGCTCGAGGAGCGATAGCAATCAGCCCCAGCATTTT. Translating gives CASSSRSDSNQPQHF. This chain uses TRBV7-2 with TRBJ1-5; no definite D call. CDR1 SGHTA and CDR2 FQGNSA come from the germline V gene. This CDR3 region has 15 residues. V was trimmed by 4 bases and J by 0 bases, leaving 10 bases between them. The full variable domain, completed using reference TRBV7-2 and TRBJ1-5, is GAGVSQSPSNKVTEKGKDVELRCDPISGHTALYWYRQSLGQGLEFLIYFQGNSAPDKSGLPSDRFSAERTGGSVSTLTIQRTQQEDSAVYLCASSSRSDSNQPQHFGDGTRLSIL.

V is TRBV4-1 and J is TRBJ1-3, with D perhaps TRBD1 (5 bases). Trimming left V 0 bases short and J 1 base short, with 22 bases between. The CDR3 totals 20 residues. CDR1 is MGHRA, CDR2 YSYEKL, per germline. CDR3 region: CASSQEPRGRILGSGNTIYF. The DNA for the CDR3 is TGCGCCAGCAGCCAAGAACCCCGGGGCAGGATCTTGGGGTCTGGAAACACCATATATTTT.

The V call is TRBV9, the J call TRBJ2-1; D is perhaps TRBD2 (6 bases). The CDR3 length is 17 residues. Germline V gene data show CDR1 as SGDLS and CDR2 as YYNGEE. V was cut by 3 bases and J by 0 bases, with 16 bases left in between. DNA for the CDR3: TGTGCCAGCAGCGCCCGTAGCGGTCCAAGCTCCTACAATGAGCAGTTCTTC. It yields the protein CASSARSGPSSYNEQFF.

This clonotype was observed many times. The chain couples TRBV2 to TRBJ1-5, with 7 bases matching TRBD1. Unmatched junction bases numbered 5, after V lost 6 bases and J lost 0 bases. Per the germline V gene, CDR1 is SNHLY and CDR2 is FYNNEI. This CDR3 contains 15 residues. This chain's CDR3 is CASRRDRNSNQPQHF. CDR3 coding DNA: TGTGCCAGCAGGCGGGACAGAAATAGCAATCAGCCCCAGCATTTT.

This clonotype came up many times. The rearrangement links TRBV6-1 to TRBJ2-7; 9 bases map to TRBD1. CDR3 length equals 18 residues. Germline V gene lookup returns CDR1 MNHNS and CDR2 SASEGT. V lost 7 bases to trimming and J lost 1 base; unmatched junction nucleotides: 17. The chain's CDR3 is CASTRKLSSGTGSYEQYF. CDR3 DNA: TGTGCCAGCACCCGTAAGCTTTCTTCTGGGACAGGGTCCTACGAGCAGTACTTC.

This clonotype showed up many times. The chain combines TRBV7-9 with TRBJ2-3, with TRBD2 matching 12 bases. Germline CDR1 SEHNR, CDR2 FQNEAQ (reference sequence). V dropped 5 bases and J dropped 4; count of bases not matched to a gene: 7. The CDR3 extends over 16 amino acids. The CDR3 is CASSKASGGAADTQYF. CDR3 sequence (DNA): TGTGCCAGCAGCAAAGCTAGCGGGGGGGCAGCAGATACGCAGTATTTT.

This clonotype was seen a few times. V usage is TRBV11-2 and J usage is TRBJ1-2; the D is unclear. This CDR3 contains 12 residues. Germline CDR1 is SGHAT and CDR2 is FQNNGV. Trimming took off 0 bases at V and 7 bases at J, with 6 bases between the two ends. CDR3 sequence reads: CASSLESSGYTF. DNA of the CDR3: TGTGCCAGCAGCTTAGAGTCCTCTGGCTACACCTTC. The full variable domain, its missing parts supplied by reference TRBV11-2 and TRBJ1-2, is EAGVAQSPRYKIIEKRQSVAFWCNPISGHATLYWYQQILGQGPKLLIQFQNNGVVDDSQLPKDRFSAERLKGVDSTLKIQPAKLEDSAVYLCASSLESSGYTFGSGTRLTVV.

In its sample, this clonotype was seen a few times. The chain combines TRBV10-3 with TRBJ1-2; D gene unclear. This CDR3 is built from 15 residues. Germline CDR1 and CDR2: ENHRY and SYGVKD. Trimming stripped 0 bases from V and 4 bases from J, with 12 bases between. The CDR3 reads CAISESTVRFYGYTF. CDR3 coding DNA: TGTGCCATCAGTGAGTCGACCGTCAGATTCTATGGCTACACCTTC.

This clonotype was observed a handful of times. A read error is likely, as this CDR3 ends without the conserved phenylalanine or tryptophan. The CDR3 protein is CASSWTSGGLKETQYL. CDR3 in DNA: TGTGCCAGCAGTTGGACTAGCGGGGGCCTTAAAGAGACCCAGTACCTC. The chain couples TRBV12-3 or TRBV12-4 to TRBJ2-5; 13 bases match TRBD2. This CDR3 region has 16 residues. Trimming cost V 4 bases and J 3 bases; bases outside gene matches: 5.

In its sample, this clonotype was seen many times. The gene calls are TRBV24-1 and TRBJ2-3; TRBD2 matches 8 bases. The germline V gene has CDR1 KGHDR and CDR2 SFDVKD. CDR3 length: 14 residues. V lost 7 bases and J lost 1; bases outside the gene matches: 3. The CDR3 sequence is CATSRGGGTDTQYF. CDR3 sequence (DNA): TGTGCCACCAGCCGGGGGGGTGGCACAGATACGCAGTATTTT.

This clonotype was counted many times. The chain couples TRBV12-3 or TRBV12-4 to TRBJ2-5; tentatively, D is TRBD2 (7 bases). Trimming removed 11 bases from V and 4 bases from J, with 20 bases in between. This CDR3 has 14 residues. CDR3 DNA: TGTGCCTCTCGGAGCGGGACACTGTCAGAGACCCAGTACTTC. Translation gives CASRSGTLSETQYF.

There are many counts of this clonotype. The CDR3 reads CASTNQGRSYNEQFF. The CDR3 DNA follows: TGTGCCAGCACCAATCAGGGGAGGTCCTACAATGAGCAGTTCTTC. The chain recombines TRBV7-9 with TRBJ2-1; D is perhaps TRBD1 or TRBD2 (6 bases each). Germline V CDR1 and CDR2: SEHNR, FQNEAQ (reference sequence). V was trimmed by 7 bases and J by 1 base, leaving 14 bases between them. The CDR3 runs to 15 residues.

This clonotype was detected a few times. The chain links TRBV7-9 to TRBJ1-6, with TRBD1 matching over 7 bases. Germline V lookup: CDR1 SEHNR, CDR2 FQNEAQ (reference sequence). The V segment lost 7 bases and the J segment 5 bases; nucleotides outside the gene matches: 5. This CDR3 has 14 residues. The DNA for the CDR3 is TGTGCCAGCAATACCGGGACAGATAATTCACCCCTCCACTTT. This sequence encodes CASNTGTDNSPLHF.

This clonotype was observed many times. CDR3 sequence (DNA): TGTGCCAGCAGTGTCCTTGGGGGGACGGGGAATTCACCCCTCCACTTT. Protein sequence: CASSVLGGTGNSPLHF. The J gene is TRBJ1-6, the V gene TRBV2; maybe TRBD1 (5 bases). There are 16 residues in the CDR3. The V and J ends lost 4 bases and 7 bases respectively, with 17 bases between them. Germline V CDR1 and CDR2: SNHLY, FYNNEI.

The sample holds many counts of this clonotype. V is TRBV12-3 or TRBV12-4 and J is TRBJ1-3; D is uncertain. V was cut by 1 base and J by 4 bases, with 5 bases left in between. The CDR3 runs to 13 residues. The chain's CDR3 is CASSLERGNTIYF. Here the CDR3 DNA reads TGTGCCAGCAGTTTAGAACGGGGAAACACCATATATTTT.

This clonotype has a count of ten or more. J is TRBJ2-1 and V is TRBV10-3, with 8 positions matching TRBD2. Germline V gene sequence: CDR1 ENHRY, CDR2 SYGVKD. The CDR3 has 15 amino acids. The V gene end was trimmed by 2 bases and the J gene end by 5 bases; junction bases not matched to a gene: 5. In DNA form, the CDR3 reads TGTGCCATCAGTGAGGAGCGGGAGATCGACAATGAGCAGTTCTTC. Translation: CAISEEREIDNEQFF.

The chain is built from TRBV4-1 and TRBJ1-2; D is perhaps TRBD1 (5 bases). CDR1 MGHRA and CDR2 YSYEKL come from the germline V gene. The ends were cut back, 0 bases at V and 0 bases at J, with 11 bases in the middle. CDR3 length equals 16 residues. CDR3 protein: CASSQDGRATNYGYTF. CDR3 coding DNA: TGCGCCAGCAGCCAAGATGGCAGGGCCACTAACTATGGCTACACCTTC.

In this sample, this clonotype turned up many times. V gene TRBV29-1 combines with J gene TRBJ1-3; D remains ambiguous. V shed 4 bases and J shed 2 bases, with 6 bases lying between them. Germline V gene data show CDR1 as SQVTM and CDR2 as ANQGSEA. The CDR3 totals 12 residues. CDR3 bases: TGCAGCGTTGTTCCTACTGGAAACACCATATATTTT. It encodes CSVVPTGNTIYF. The complete variable domain, with remaining parts taken from reference TRBV29-1 and TRBJ1-3, reads SAVISQKPSRDICQRGTSLTIQCQVDSQVTMMFWYRQQPGQSLTLIATANQGSEATYESGFVIDKFPISRPNLTFSTLTVSNMSPEDSSIYLCSVVPTGNTIYFGEGSWLTVV.